Each of the 22 T cell receptor beta chains below was sequenced from the same sample in a study of blood T cell repertoires in COVID-19. The data were produced by immunoSEQ multiplex PCR, yet TCRdb's version contains in-frame clones alone and is incomplete. This sample yields 130,000 or so clones, of which about 89% are seen a single time; around 19% belongs to the top ten. What was sequenced was peripheral blood. These receptors all come from a middle-aged man with active or convalescent COVID-19.

This clone was found a few times. The rearrangement joins TRBV18 to TRBJ1-3; D is unclear. The V gene lost 0 bases and the J gene lost 4 bases, with 10 bases spanning the gap. In germline, CDR1 is KGHSH, CDR2 LQKENI. This CDR3 region has 15 residues. The CDR3 region is CASSPPSVQGNTIYF. The CDR3 bases are TGTGCCAGCTCACCACCGAGCGTCCAGGGAAACACCATATATTTT.

The gene calls are TRBV3-1 (or the pseudogene TRBV3-2) and TRBJ2-3, with 9 bases lining up with TRBD1. Losses at the gene ends were 8 bases for V and 4 bases for J; bases not matched to a gene: 7. The CDR3 is made up of 14 amino acids. Germline-derived CDR1 and CDR2 are LGHDT and YNNKEL (reference sequence). The CDR3 loop reads CASQTGGASDTQYF. The CDR3 DNA reads as TGTGCCAGCCAAACAGGGGGCGCTTCAGATACGCAGTATTTT.

This rearrangement joins TRBV6-5 to TRBJ2-7; the D gene is possibly TRBD1 (5 bases). The CDR3 length is 13 residues. CDR1 is MNHEY, CDR2 SVGAGI, per germline. With 3 bases removed from V and 2 bases from J, the gap between germline ends came to 8 bases. CDR3 amino acids: CASSYQGTYEQYF. In nucleotides, the CDR3 is TGTGCCAGCAGTTATCAGGGTACCTACGAGCAGTACTTC.

The J gene is TRBJ2-3, the V gene TRBV29-1; D possibly corresponds to TRBD1 (5 bases). CDR3 length: 13 residues. The germline CDR1 and CDR2 sequences are SQVTM and ANQGSEA. Trimming pared 6 bases from V and 3 bases from J, leaving 13 bases between. The CDR3 region has the DNA TGCAGCGTCAATCTTCCAGGGACAGATACGCAGTATTTT. Its protein is CSVNLPGTDTQYF.

The CDR3 nucleotides are TGCGCCAGCAGCCAACCGGGACAGGGGAGGGACACTGAAGCTTTCTTT. It yields the protein CASSQPGQGRDTEAFF. This chain connects TRBV4-1 to TRBJ1-1, with TRBD1 identical over 10 bases. Germline V gives CDR1 MGHRA, CDR2 YSYEKL. The CDR3 extends over 16 amino acids. V lost 2 bases to trimming and J lost 3 bases; unmatched junction nucleotides: 6.

V usage is TRBV27 and J usage is TRBJ2-2, with 7 bases aligning to TRBD1. This CDR3 spans 14 amino acids. Per germline, CDR1 MNHEY and CDR2 SMNVEV (reference sequence). V lost 6 bases and J lost 0; bases outside the gene matches: 1. Written as DNA, the CDR3 is TGTGCCAGCAGGGGGACAGCGAACACCGGGGAGCTGTTTTTT. Translated, it gives CASRGTANTGELFF.

V usage is TRBV2 and J usage is TRBJ1-5; 7 bases agree with TRBD1. CDR3 length: 13 residues. V lost 5 bases, J lost 11 bases, and 9 bases stayed unmatched. Germline CDR1 reads SNHLY; CDR2 reads FYNNEI. CDR3: CASSRPQGLAQHF. CDR3 nucleotides: TGTGCCAGCAGTCGACCACAGGGGTTAGCCCAGCATTTT. Full variable domain (remainder filled in from reference TRBV2 and TRBJ1-5): EPEVTQTPSHQVTQMGQEVILRCVPISNHLYFYWYRQILGQKVEFLVSFYNNEISEKSEIFDDQFSVERPDGSNFTLKIRSTKLEDSAMYFCASSRPQGLAQHFGDGTRLSIL.

The chain links TRBV11-2 to TRBJ2-1, with D perhaps matching TRBD2 (6 bases). Trimming took off 5 bases at V and 6 bases at J, with 11 bases between the two ends. From germline, CDR1 is SGHAT and CDR2 FQNNGV. The CDR3 length is 13 residues. The CDR3 region is CASSVTRGNEQFF. The DNA of the CDR3 is TGTGCCAGCAGCGTGACTAGGGGCAATGAGCAGTTCTTC.

The chain is built from TRBV19 and TRBJ2-1; 12 nucleotides agree with TRBD2. This CDR3 has 16 residues. The ends lost 3 bases at V and 0 bases at J; junction bases unmatched: 0. Germline assignment: CDR1 LNHDA and CDR2 SQIVND (reference sequence). The CDR3 DNA is TGTGCCAGTAGTATGACTAGCGGGAGCTCCTACAATGAGCAGTTCTTC. Translation: CASSMTSGSSYNEQFF.

The chain is built from TRBV6-4 and TRBJ1-2; 8 nucleotides align to TRBD1. The CDR3 totals 14 residues. After removal of 6 bases from V and 7 bases from J, the junction contained 10 bases not matched to a gene. Germline-derived CDR1 and CDR2 are MRHNA and SNTAGT. This CDR3 reads CASSPDREVGGYTF. CDR3 DNA: TGTGCCAGCAGCCCGGACAGGGAAGTAGGTGGCTACACCTTC.

The chain uses TRBV30 and TRBJ2-2, with no clear D. The CDR3 spans 14 residues. Germline V CDR1 and CDR2: GTSNPN, SVGIG (reference sequence). Trimming shortened V by 3 bases and J by 5 bases, and 13 bases separated the two germline ends. CDR3 amino acids: CAWSRGPATGELFF. In DNA form, the CDR3 reads TGTGCCTGGAGCCGCGGCCCCGCTACCGGGGAGCTGTTTTTT.

The CDR3 nucleotides are TGTGCCAGTAGTATAGATCTTGGGCGGGGGGCTCTCGGTGAGCAGTTCTTC. Its protein product is CASSIDLGRGALGEQFF. The chain links TRBV19 to TRBJ2-1, with 8 bases fitting TRBD2. The V and J ends lost 0 bases and 9 bases, in that order; junction bases with no gene match: 13. The CDR3 has 17 amino acids. The germline V gene encodes CDR1 LNHDA and CDR2 SQIVND (reference sequence).

This clone turned up a few times. J is TRBJ2-3 and V is TRBV5-1, with TRBD2 as a possible D gene (5 bases). Trimming removed 4 bases at V and 0 bases at J, with 18 bases between. This CDR3 is built from 17 residues. Per the germline V gene, CDR1 is SGHRS and CDR2 is YFSETQ. CDR3 in amino acids: CASSPLTQAVSTDTQYF. CDR3 DNA sequence: TGCGCCAGCAGCCCCTTGACCCAAGCGGTCAGCACAGATACGCAGTATTTT. The full variable domain, completed using reference TRBV5-1 and TRBJ2-3, is KAGVTQTPRYLIKTRGQQVTLSCSPISGHRSVSWYQQTPGQGLQFLFEYFSETQRNKGNFPGRFSGRQFSNSRSEMNVSTLELGDSALYLCASSPLTQAVSTDTQYFGPGTRLTVL.

This clone was counted a single time. The J gene is TRBJ1-3, the V gene TRBV6-1; D gene ambiguous. V was trimmed by 4 bases and J by 3 bases, leaving 16 bases between them. This CDR3 comprises 16 residues. Germline V gene data show CDR1 as MNHNS and CDR2 as SASEGT. The CDR3 spells CASSARHPPIGNTIYF. CDR3 DNA: TGTGCCAGCAGTGCAAGACATCCACCCATTGGAAACACCATATATTTT.

This chain links TRBV4-1 with TRBJ2-2; 11 positions match TRBD2. From germline, CDR1 is MGHRA and CDR2 YSYEKL. The CDR3 is 18 residues long. The ends lost 2 bases at V and 5 bases at J; junction bases unmatched: 10. The CDR3 protein is CASSQHGLAGGDTGELFF. DNA for the CDR3: TGCGCCAGCAGCCAACACGGGCTAGCGGGGGGAGATACCGGGGAGCTGTTTTTT.

V and J are TRBV19 and TRBJ2-5; D may be TRBD1 (6 bases). Trimming shortened V by 11 bases and J by 1 base, and 14 bases separated the two germline ends. The CDR3 loop spans 13 amino acids. CDR1 is LNHDA, CDR2 SQIVND, per germline (reference sequence). CDR3 sequence (DNA): TGTGCCTCTAGGAGAGGGGGCCAAGAGACCCAGTACTTC. Translated, it gives CASRRGGQETQYF.

The chain links TRBV4-3 to TRBJ2-7, with D possibly being TRBD1 (5 bases). CDR3 length equals 14 residues. Germline lookup yields CDR1 LGHNA and CDR2 YSLEER. Trimming pared 0 bases from V and 3 bases from J, leaving 9 bases between. The CDR3 DNA reads TGCGCCAGCAGCCAAGATTGGCAGGGCTACGAGCAGTACTTC. It specifies CASSQDWQGYEQYF.

The chain is built from TRBV27 and TRBJ1-4; possibly TRBD1 for D (5 bases). The CDR3 spans 15 residues. Germline V CDR1 and CDR2: MNHEY, SMNVEV (reference sequence). The V end was cut by 2 bases, the J end by 7 bases, with 14 bases between. The CDR3 DNA follows: TGTGCCAGCAGTTTACGGGGACTCCGTGGTGAAAAACTGTTTTTT. This encodes CASSLRGLRGEKLFF.

This rearrangement joins TRBV28 to TRBJ1-3, with 8 bases identical to TRBD1. The CDR3 extends over 16 amino acids. V lost 5 bases, J lost 0 bases, and 6 bases stayed unmatched. Germline lookup yields CDR1 MDHEN and CDR2 SYDVKM. This chain's CDR3 is CASSKQGVNSGNTIYF. DNA of the CDR3: TGTGCCAGCAGTAAACAGGGGGTAAACTCTGGAAACACCATATATTTT.

V usage is TRBV19 and J usage is TRBJ2-1; D may be TRBD1 (6 bases). The CDR3 runs to 13 residues. Per germline, CDR1 LNHDA and CDR2 SQIVND (reference sequence). V lost 5 bases to trimming and J lost 8 bases, with 13 bases between them. The CDR3 region has the DNA TGTGCCAGTAGTGCTACAGGGCACGATGAGCAGTTCTTC. Protein sequence: CASSATGHDEQFF.

The V gene is TRBV5-1, the J gene TRBJ2-3; D gene unclear. The V end was cut by 0 bases, the J end by 6 bases, with 8 bases between. The CDR3 is made up of 13 amino acids. Germline-derived CDR1 and CDR2 are SGHRS and YFSETQ. The CDR3 is CASSLVALDTQYF. In DNA, the CDR3 is TGCGCCAGCAGCTTGGTGGCTTTGGATACGCAGTATTTT.

The chain joins TRBV10-3 to TRBJ2-1; the D gene is possibly TRBD2 (7 bases). V was pared by 3 bases and J by 7 bases, with 10 bases between. This CDR3 has 13 amino acids. The V gene's germline CDR1 is ENHRY and CDR2 SYGVKD. In nucleotides, the CDR3 is TGTGCCATCAGTGACGGGGGGCGAAATGAGCAGTTCTTC. Its protein is CAISDGGRNEQFF.